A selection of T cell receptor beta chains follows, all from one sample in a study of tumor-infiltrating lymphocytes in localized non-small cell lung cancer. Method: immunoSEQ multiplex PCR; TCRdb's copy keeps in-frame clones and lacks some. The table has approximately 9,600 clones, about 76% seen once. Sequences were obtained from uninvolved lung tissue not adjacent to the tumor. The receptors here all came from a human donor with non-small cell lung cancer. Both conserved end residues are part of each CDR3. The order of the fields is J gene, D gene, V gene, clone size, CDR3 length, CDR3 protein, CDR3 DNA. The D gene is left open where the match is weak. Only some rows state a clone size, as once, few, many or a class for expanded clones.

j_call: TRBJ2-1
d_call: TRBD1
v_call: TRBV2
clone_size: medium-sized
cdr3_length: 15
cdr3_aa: CASSDRDRPYNEQFF
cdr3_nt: TGTGCCAGCAGTGACCGGGACAGACCTTACAATGAGCAGTTCTTC

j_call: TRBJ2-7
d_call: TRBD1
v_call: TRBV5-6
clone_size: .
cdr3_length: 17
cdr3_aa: CASSLRSSGTGGYEQYF
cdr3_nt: TGTGCCAGCAGCCTGAGGTCTAGCGGGACAGGGGGCTACGAGCAGTACTTC

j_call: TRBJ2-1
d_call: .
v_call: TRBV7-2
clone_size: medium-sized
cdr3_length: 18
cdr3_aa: CASSFLPGLRSSYNEQFF
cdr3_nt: TGTGCCAGCAGCTTTCTTCCGGGACTTCGTAGCTCCTACAATGAGCAGTTCTTC

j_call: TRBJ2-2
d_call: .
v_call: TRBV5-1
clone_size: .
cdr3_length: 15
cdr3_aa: CASSLGSSVAGELFF
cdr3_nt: TGCGCCAGCAGCTTGGGGAGTTCGGTCGCCGGGGAGCTGTTTTTT

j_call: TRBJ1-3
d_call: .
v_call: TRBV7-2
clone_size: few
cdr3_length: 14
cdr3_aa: CASSLALSGNTIYF
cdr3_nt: TGTGCCAGCAGCTTAGCCCTTTCTGGAAACACCATATATTTT

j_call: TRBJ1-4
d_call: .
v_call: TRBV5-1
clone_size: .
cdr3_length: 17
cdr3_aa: CASSVRVGSYANEKLFF
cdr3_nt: TGCGCCAGCAGCGTGAGAGTAGGGAGTTATGCTAATGAAAAACTGTTTTTT

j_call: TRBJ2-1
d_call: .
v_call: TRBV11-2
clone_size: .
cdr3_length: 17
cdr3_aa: CASSLGNPADPLTEQFF
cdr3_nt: TGTGCCAGCAGCTTAGGCAACCCAGCGGATCCTTTAACAGAGCAGTTCTTC

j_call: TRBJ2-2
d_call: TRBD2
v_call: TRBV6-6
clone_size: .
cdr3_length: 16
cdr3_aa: CATQGLDGVGTGELFF
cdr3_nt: TGTGCCACCCAAGGACTAGATGGGGTTGGGACCGGGGAGCTGTTTTTT

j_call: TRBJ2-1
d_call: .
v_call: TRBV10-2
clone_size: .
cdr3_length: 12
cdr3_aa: CASGLLGRKPFF
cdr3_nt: TGCGCCAGCGGGCTACTGGGCCGAAAGCCGTTCTTC

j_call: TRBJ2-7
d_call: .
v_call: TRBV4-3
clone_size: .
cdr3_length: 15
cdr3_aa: CASSQEPGNSYEQYF
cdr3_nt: TGCGCCAGCAGCCAAGAGCCAGGGAATAGCTACGAGCAGTACTTC

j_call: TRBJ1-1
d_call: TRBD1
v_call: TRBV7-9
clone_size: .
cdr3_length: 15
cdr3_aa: CASSLAQGRDTEAFF
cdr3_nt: TGTGCCAGCAGCTTAGCACAGGGGAGAGACACTGAAGCTTTCTTT

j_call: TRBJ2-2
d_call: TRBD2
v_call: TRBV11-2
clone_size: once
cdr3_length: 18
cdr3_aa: CASSPRLAGGLAAGELFF
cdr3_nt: TGTGCCAGCAGCCCTCGACTAGCGGGGGGGCTTGCGGCCGGGGAGCTGTTTTTT

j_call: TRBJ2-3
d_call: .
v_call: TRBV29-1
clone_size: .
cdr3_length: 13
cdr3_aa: CSVAGGSTDTQYF
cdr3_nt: TGCAGCGTTGCTGGCGGTAGCACAGATACGCAGTATTTT

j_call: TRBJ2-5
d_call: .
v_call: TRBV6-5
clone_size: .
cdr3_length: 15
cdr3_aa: CASSYGRPDQETQYF
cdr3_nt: TGTGCCAGCAGTTACGGACGTCCCGATCAAGAGACCCAGTACTTC

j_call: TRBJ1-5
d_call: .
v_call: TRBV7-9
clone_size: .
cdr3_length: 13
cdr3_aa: CASSLVGGQPQHF
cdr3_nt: TGTGCCAGCAGCTTAGTCGGGGGGCAGCCCCAGCATTTT

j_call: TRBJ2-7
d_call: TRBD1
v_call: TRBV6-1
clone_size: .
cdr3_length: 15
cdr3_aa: CASSAPGQGTYEQYF
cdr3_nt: TGTGCCAGCAGCGCCCCGGGACAGGGGACCTACGAGCAGTACTTC

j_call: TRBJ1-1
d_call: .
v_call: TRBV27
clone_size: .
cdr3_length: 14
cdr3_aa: CASSFRQANTEAFF
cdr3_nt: TGTGCCAGCAGTTTTAGGCAAGCGAACACTGAAGCTTTCTTT

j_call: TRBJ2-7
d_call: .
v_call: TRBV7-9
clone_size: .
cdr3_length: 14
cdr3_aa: CASSYLDPSSEQYF
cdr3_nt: TGTGCCAGCAGCTATCTCGACCCATCTTCAGAGCAGTACTTC

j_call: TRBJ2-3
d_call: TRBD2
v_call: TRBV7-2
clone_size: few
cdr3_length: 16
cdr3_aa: CASSLLASGVRWGQYF
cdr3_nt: TGTGCCAGCAGCTTACTGGCTAGCGGGGTGAGGTGGGGGCAGTATTTT

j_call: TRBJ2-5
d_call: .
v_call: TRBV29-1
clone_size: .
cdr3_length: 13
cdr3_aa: CSVEFRPRETQYF
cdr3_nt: TGCAGCGTTGAGTTCAGGCCCAGAGAGACCCAGTACTTC

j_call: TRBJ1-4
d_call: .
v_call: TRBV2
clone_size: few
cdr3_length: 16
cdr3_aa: CASSEGQRTRNEKLFF
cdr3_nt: TGTGCCAGCAGTGAAGGGCAGCGAACCCGAAATGAAAAACTGTTTTTT

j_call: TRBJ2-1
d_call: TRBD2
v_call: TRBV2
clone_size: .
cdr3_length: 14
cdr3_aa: CASKLAGGKFNQFF
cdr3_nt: TGTGCCAGCAAGCTAGCGGGAGGCAAATTTAATCAGTTCTTC

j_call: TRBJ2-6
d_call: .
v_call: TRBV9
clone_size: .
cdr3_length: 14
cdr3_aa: CASSPSPGANVLTF
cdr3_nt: TGTGCCAGCAGCCCTTCACCTGGGGCCAACGTCCTGACTTTC

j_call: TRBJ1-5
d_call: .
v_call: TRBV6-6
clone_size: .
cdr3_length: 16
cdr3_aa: CASSPRSGALNQPQHF
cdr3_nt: TGTGCCAGCAGTCCCCGGTCGGGGGCGCTGAATCAGCCCCAGCATTTT

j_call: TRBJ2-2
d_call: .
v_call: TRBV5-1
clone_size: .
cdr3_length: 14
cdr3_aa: CASSRIPDTGELFF
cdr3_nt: TGCGCCAGCAGCAGGATTCCTGACACCGGGGAGCTGTTTTTT

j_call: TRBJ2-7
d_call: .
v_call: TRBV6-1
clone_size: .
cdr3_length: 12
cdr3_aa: CASTPNRDEQYF
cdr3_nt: TGTGCCAGCACGCCAAACAGGGACGAGCAGTACTTC

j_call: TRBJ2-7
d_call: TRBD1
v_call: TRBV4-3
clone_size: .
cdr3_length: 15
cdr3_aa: CASSQVALTGNEQYF
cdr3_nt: TGCGCCAGCAGCCAAGTAGCCCTGACAGGGAACGAGCAGTACTTC

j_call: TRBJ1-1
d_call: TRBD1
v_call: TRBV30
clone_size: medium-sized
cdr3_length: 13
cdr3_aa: CAWSRTGSTEAFF
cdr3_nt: TGTGCCTGGAGCCGGACAGGGTCGACTGAAGCTTTCTTT

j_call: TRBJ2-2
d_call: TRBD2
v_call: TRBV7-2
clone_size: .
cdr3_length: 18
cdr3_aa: CASSLVLGGRRNTGELFF
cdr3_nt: TGTGCCAGCAGCTTAGTCCTCGGCGGGAGACGTAACACCGGGGAGCTGTTTTTT

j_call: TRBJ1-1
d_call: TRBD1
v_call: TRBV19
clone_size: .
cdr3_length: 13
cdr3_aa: CASDRGPNTEAFF
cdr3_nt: TGTGCCAGCGACAGGGGGCCGAACACTGAAGCTTTCTTT

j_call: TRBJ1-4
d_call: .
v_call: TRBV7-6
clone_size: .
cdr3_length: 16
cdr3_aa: CASSSAGGVTNEKLFF
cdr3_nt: TGTGCCAGCAGCTCGGCGGGGGGGGTAACTAATGAAAAACTGTTTTTT

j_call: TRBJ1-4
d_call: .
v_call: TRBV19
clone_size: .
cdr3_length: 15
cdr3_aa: CASGSAGLRNEKLFF
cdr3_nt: TGTGCCAGTGGTTCGGCAGGGTTAAGGAATGAAAAACTGTTTTTT

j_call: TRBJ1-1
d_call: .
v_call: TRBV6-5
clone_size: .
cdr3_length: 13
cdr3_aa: CASSFDLNTEAFF
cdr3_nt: TGTGCCAGCAGCTTCGACTTGAACACTGAAGCTTTCTTT

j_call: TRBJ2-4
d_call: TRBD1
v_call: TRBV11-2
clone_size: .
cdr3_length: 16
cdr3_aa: CASSSQGFGAKNIQYF
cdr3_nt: TGTGCCAGCAGCTCACAGGGGTTTGGGGCCAAAAACATTCAGTACTTC

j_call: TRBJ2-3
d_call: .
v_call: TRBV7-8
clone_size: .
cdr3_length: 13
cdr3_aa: CASSLAEGDTQYF
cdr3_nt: TGTGCCAGCAGCTTAGCGGAAGGGGATACGCAGTATTTT

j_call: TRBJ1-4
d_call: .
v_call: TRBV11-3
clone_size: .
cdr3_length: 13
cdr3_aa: CASSLRGGEKLFF
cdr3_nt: TGTGCCAGCAGCTTGCGTGGAGGTGAAAAACTGTTTTTT

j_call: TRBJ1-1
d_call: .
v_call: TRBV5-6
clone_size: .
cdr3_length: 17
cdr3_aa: CASSFWRRTGGDTEAFF
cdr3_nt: TGTGCCAGCAGCTTCTGGAGAAGGACGGGGGGTGACACTGAAGCTTTCTTT

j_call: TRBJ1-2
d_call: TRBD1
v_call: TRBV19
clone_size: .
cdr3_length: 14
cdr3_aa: CATANPGQGAGYTF
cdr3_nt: TGTGCCACCGCCAACCCGGGACAGGGGGCTGGCTACACCTTC

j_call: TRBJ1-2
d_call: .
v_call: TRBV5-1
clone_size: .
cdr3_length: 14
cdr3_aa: CASSLGTANYGYTF
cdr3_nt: TGCGCCAGCAGCTTGGGTACAGCTAACTATGGCTACACCTTC

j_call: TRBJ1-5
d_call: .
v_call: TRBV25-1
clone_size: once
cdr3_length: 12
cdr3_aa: CASSELGQPQHF
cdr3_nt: TGTGCCAGCAGTGAATTGGGGCAGCCCCAGCATTTT

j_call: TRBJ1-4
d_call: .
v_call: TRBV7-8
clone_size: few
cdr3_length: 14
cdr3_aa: CASSSGGTNEKLFF
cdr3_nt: TGTGCCAGCAGCTCGGGAGGAACTAATGAAAAACTGTTTTTT

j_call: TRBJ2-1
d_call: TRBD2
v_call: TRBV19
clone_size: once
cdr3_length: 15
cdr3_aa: CASSMSGRVINEQFF
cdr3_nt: TGTGCCAGTAGTATGAGCGGGAGGGTGATCAATGAGCAGTTCTTC

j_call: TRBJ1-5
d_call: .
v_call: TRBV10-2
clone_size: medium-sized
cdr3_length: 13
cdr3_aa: CASGVDSTAPQHF
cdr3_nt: TGCGCCAGCGGGGTGGACAGTACGGCACCCCAGCATTTT

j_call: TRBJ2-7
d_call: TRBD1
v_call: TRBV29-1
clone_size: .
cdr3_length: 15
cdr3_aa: CSVEIPGGLRYEQYF
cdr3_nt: TGCAGCGTTGAGATCCCAGGGGGTCTCCGTTACGAGCAGTACTTC

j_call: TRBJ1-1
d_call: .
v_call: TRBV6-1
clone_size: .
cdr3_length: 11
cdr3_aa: CASSSNTEAFF
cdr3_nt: TGTGCCAGCAGTTCGAACACTGAAGCTTTCTTT

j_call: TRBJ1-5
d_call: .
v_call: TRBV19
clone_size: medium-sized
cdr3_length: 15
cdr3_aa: CASQKQAYSNQPQHF
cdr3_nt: TGTGCCAGCCAAAAACAGGCCTATAGCAATCAGCCCCAGCATTTT

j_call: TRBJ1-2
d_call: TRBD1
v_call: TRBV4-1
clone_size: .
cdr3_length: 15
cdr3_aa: CASSQVAGGDYGYTF
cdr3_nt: TGCGCCAGCAGCCAAGTAGCAGGGGGCGACTATGGCTACACCTTC

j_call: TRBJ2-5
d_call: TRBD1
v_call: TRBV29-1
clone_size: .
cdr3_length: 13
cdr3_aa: CSVEGQGRETQYF
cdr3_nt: TGCAGCGTCGAGGGACAGGGGAGAGAGACCCAGTACTTC

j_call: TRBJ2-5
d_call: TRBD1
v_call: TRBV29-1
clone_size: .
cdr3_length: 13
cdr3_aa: CSVLTGGKETQYF
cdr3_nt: TGCAGCGTCTTGACAGGGGGCAAGGAGACCCAGTACTTC

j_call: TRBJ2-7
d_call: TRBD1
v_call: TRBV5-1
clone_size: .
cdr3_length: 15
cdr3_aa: CASSQRDRGSYEQYF
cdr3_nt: TGCGCCAGCAGCCAGAGGGACAGAGGGTCCTACGAGCAGTACTTC

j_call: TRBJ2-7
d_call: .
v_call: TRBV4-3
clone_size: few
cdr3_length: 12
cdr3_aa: CASSQGPGEQYF
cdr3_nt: TGCGCCAGCAGCCAAGGCCCCGGAGAGCAGTACTTC

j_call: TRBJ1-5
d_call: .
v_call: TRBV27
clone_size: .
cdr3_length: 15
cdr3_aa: CASSYSSYSNQPQHF
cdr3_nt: TGTGCCAGCAGCTACAGTAGTTATAGCAATCAGCCCCAGCATTTT

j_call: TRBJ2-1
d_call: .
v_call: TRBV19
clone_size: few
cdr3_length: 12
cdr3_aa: CASSMWGPEQFF
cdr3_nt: TGTGCCAGTAGTATGTGGGGCCCTGAGCAGTTCTTC

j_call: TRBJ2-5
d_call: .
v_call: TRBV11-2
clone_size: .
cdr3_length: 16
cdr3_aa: CASSLDPGRRQETQYF
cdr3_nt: TGTGCCAGCAGCTTAGATCCGGGTAGGAGGCAAGAGACCCAGTACTTC

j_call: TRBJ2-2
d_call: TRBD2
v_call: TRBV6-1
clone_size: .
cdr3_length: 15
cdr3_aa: CASSLSAGGPGELFF
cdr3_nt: TGTGCCAGCAGCTTATCGGCGGGAGGCCCCGGGGAGCTGTTTTTT

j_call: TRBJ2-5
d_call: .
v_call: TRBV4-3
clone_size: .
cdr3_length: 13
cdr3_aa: CASSQEGWETQYF
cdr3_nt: TGCGCCAGCAGCCAAGAGGGGTGGGAGACCCAGTACTTC

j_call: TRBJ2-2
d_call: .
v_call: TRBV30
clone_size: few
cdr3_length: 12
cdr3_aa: CAWNEGIGELFF
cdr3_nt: TGTGCCTGGAACGAGGGAATCGGGGAGCTGTTTTTT

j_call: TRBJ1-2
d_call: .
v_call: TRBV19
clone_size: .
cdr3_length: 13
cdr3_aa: CASSMGGTYGYTF
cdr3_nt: TGTGCCAGTAGTATGGGGGGAACCTATGGCTACACCTTC

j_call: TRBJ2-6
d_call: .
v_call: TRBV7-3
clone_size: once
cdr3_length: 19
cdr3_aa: CASSLTGLATVSGANVLTF
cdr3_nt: TGTGCCAGCAGCTTAACGGGCCTAGCGACAGTCTCTGGGGCCAACGTCCTGACTTTC

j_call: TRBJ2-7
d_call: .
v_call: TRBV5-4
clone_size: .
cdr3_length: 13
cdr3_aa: CASSLRDSNEQYF
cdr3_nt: TGTGCCAGCAGCTTACGAGACAGTAACGAGCAGTACTTC